Listed here is a single T cell receptor beta chain. Antigen: not known. V lost 1 base to trimming and J lost 7 bases, with 5 bases between them. The CDR3 is 12 amino acids. Germline V gives CDR1 SGDLS, CDR2 YYNGEE. This entry comes from a study of beta chain features in type 1 diabetes. Study in general: The study found patients and healthy donors alike in age, gender and cell yields. Study findings and constraints: Cells carrying high TCR expression could end up over-represented when cDNA is sequenced. These data did not resolve whether HLA type affects TCRB rearrangement. Comparison showed that naive, central memory and Treg TCRB repertoires appeared more similar among patients than among healthy donors.

The whole isolated RNA underwent reverse transcription, so sequencing captured expressed TCRB transcripts. Repertoires were generated with immunoSEQ multiplex PCR, while TCRdb's copy carries only in-frame clones and drops some. The table lists 680,000 or so clones, around 15% of them singletons, with 0.09% to 0.095% in the top ten. This TCR was sampled from a man in his late teens or twenties in good health. This sequence joins TRBV9 and TRBJ2-2; no firm D call. Material for sequencing was naive CD4+ T cells from blood. The CDR3 protein is CASSVLDGELFF. The CDR3, as DNA: TGTGCCAGCAGCGTACTGGACGGGGAGCTGTTTTTT.